What follows is one T cell receptor beta chain and its context. Its antigen remains unknown. The method was immunoSEQ multiplex PCR; TCRdb's version includes in-frame clones alone and lacks a portion of them. In the table there are roughly 500,000 clones, 90% to 97% of which are singletons. This record comes from a study of shared clonotypes between healthy human individuals. Findings and caveats of the study: About 5.2% was the fraction of naive CD4 clonotypes found shared across several donors. Only blood samples were collected, and tissue repertoires likely differ.

CDR1 SGHDT and CDR2 YYEEEE come from the germline V gene. The length of the CDR3 is 13 residues. The V end was cut by 0 bases, the J end by 7 bases, with 9 bases between. Sequences were obtained from naive CD4+ T cells sorted from blood. The subset denotes: CD45RA+ positively selected. This chain uses TRBV5-6 with TRBJ2-3; D not resolved. This sequence was found in a young woman in good health. The CDR3 is CASSLGVSNTQYF. The CDR3 DNA is TGTGCCAGCAGCTTGGGCGTGTCAAATACGCAGTATTTT.